Listed below are T cell receptor beta chains from one sample, sequenced in a study of T-cell memory formation after mild COVID-19. TCRdb re-called the 5' RACE reads through MiXCR, storing one row per CDR3 protein. The table shows 270,000 or so distinct CDR3 sequences, with around 17% occurring only once. Material for sequencing was PBMCs or a T cell subset sorted from them (not recorded which). All receptors derive from a man younger than 35 who had mild COVID-19 (a few samples of this study predate the infection). Cell type and time point are not known. The CDR3 runs from the conserved cysteine through the conserved F or W. A D gene is named only where the DNA matches it firmly. Only some rows state a clone size, as once, few, many or a class for expanded clones.

TRBJ2-1 TRBV4-3 TRBD2 NA CASSPGLAGSLNEQFF TGCGCCAGCAGCCCAGGACTAGCGGGGTCTTTGAATGAGCAGTTCTTC
TRBJ2-5 TRBV16 TRBD1 NA CASSQRQGRETQYF TGTGCCAGCAGCCAGAGACAGGGCCGGGAGACCCAGTACTTC
TRBJ2-7 TRBV6-5 TRBD1 NA CASNRQGSYEQYF TGTGCCAGCAATAGACAGGGCTCCTACGAGCAGTACTTC
TRBJ1-2 TRBV5-1 NA many CASAKTPLTGATHYGYTF TGCGCCAGCGCCAAAACCCCCCTGACAGGAGCCACCCACTATGGCTACACCTTC
TRBJ2-1 TRBV7-2 NA NA CASSLDMGGSYNEQFF TGTGCCAGCAGCTTAGATATGGGGGGCTCCTACAATGAGCAGTTCTTC
TRBJ2-5 TRBV5-1 NA NA CASSNGSRKETQYF TGCGCCAGCAGCAATGGGAGTAGGAAAGAGACCCAGTACTTC
TRBJ2-3 TRBV7-2 NA many CASSSAPAGRTDTQYF TGTGCCAGCAGCTCCGCGCCAGCGGGCCGCACAGATACGCAGTATTTT
TRBJ2-1 TRBV20-1 TRBD1 few CSARDRGQGRSEQFF TGCAGTGCTAGAGATCGAGGACAGGGGAGGAGTGAGCAGTTCTTC
TRBJ2-7 TRBV12-5 NA few CASATSNLDSYEQYF TGTGCTAGTGCCACCAGTAATCTAGACTCCTACGAGCAGTACTTC
TRBJ1-6 TRBV3-1 TRBD1 NA CATRWDRDSPLHF TGTGCCACCCGGTGGGACAGGGATTCACCCCTCCACTTT
TRBJ1-1 TRBV7-2 TRBD1 few CASSLRPGTGFGAFF TGTGCCAGCAGCTTACGTCCCGGGACAGGGTTCGGAGCTTTCTTT
TRBJ1-2 TRBV29-1 NA NA CSVGGAVSYGYTF TGCAGCGTTGGGGGGGCAGTGAGCTATGGCTACACCTTC
TRBJ1-2 TRBV7-2 TRBD1 few CASSQGTVYGYTF TGTGCCAGCAGCCAAGGGACAGTTTATGGCTACACCTTC
TRBJ2-3 TRBV9 TRBD2 few CASSVDSGSTDTQYF TGTGCCAGCAGCGTAGATAGCGGGAGCACAGATACGCAGTATTTT
TRBJ2-5 TRBV6-2/TRBV6-3 TRBD2 NA CASTDGLAVQETQYF TGTGCCAGCACTGACGGACTAGCGGTCCAAGAGACCCAGTACTTC
TRBJ1-1 TRBV6-5 TRBD1 NA CASSSRRDRVTEAFF TGTGCCAGCAGTTCTCGCCGGGACAGGGTTACTGAAGCTTTCTTT
TRBJ2-2 TRBV6-5 NA many CASSPFQGTNTGELFF TGTGCCAGCAGTCCATTCCAGGGGACGAACACCGGGGAGCTGTTTTTT
TRBJ2-3 TRBV24-1 TRBD1 NA CATSDPPGQGIDTQYF TGTGCCACCAGTGATCCGCCGGGACAGGGAATAGATACGCAGTATTTT
TRBJ1-1 TRBV5-1 TRBD1 NA CASSGHTGGIEAFF TGCGCCAGCAGCGGACACACAGGGGGGATAGAAGCTTTCTTT
TRBJ2-2 TRBV7-8 TRBD1 few CASRWTPGQGATGELFF TGTGCCAGCAGGTGGACCCCGGGACAGGGGGCCACCGGGGAGCTGTTTTTT
TRBJ2-5 TRBV6-5 NA NA CASSVSRPRETQYF TGTGCCAGCAGTGTATCCAGGCCTCGGGAGACCCAGTACTTC
TRBJ2-3 TRBV20-1 TRBD2 few CSARPGLAATDTQYF TGCAGTGCTAGACCGGGACTAGCGGCTACAGATACGCAGTATTTT
TRBJ2-1 TRBV7-9 TRBD2 few CASSLAQASGGLEQFF TGTGCCAGCAGCTTAGCGCAGGCTAGCGGGGGCCTTGAGCAGTTCTTC
TRBJ2-3 TRBV12-3/TRBV12-4 TRBD2 NA CASNPLAGGTDTQYF TGTGCCAGCAATCCCCTAGCGGGGGGAACAGATACGCAGTATTTT
TRBJ1-2 TRBV7-2 NA many CASISPGGRGYTF TGTGCCAGCATATCCCCCGGGGGAAGAGGCTACACCTTC
TRBJ2-3 TRBV6-2/TRBV6-3 TRBD2 NA CASSYESGAADTQYF TGTGCCAGCAGTTACGAGAGCGGGGCGGCAGATACGCAGTATTTT
TRBJ2-7 TRBV6-5 NA NA CASSYQGRVYEQYF TGTGCCAGCAGTTACCAGGGGCGCGTCTACGAGCAGTACTTC
TRBJ2-5 TRBV4-1 NA NA CASSQSLMEARREETQYF TGCGCCAGCAGCCAGTCCTTGATGGAGGCGCGACGAGAAGAGACCCAGTACTTC
TRBJ2-1 TRBV4-3 TRBD2 NA CASSQDSGMAYNEQFF TGCGCCAGCAGCCAAGATAGCGGGATGGCCTACAATGAGCAGTTCTTC
TRBJ2-4 TRBV4-3 TRBD1 many CASSQDGQGNIQYF TGCGCCAGCAGCCAGGACGGACAGGGAAACATTCAGTACTTC
TRBJ2-1 TRBV5-1 NA NA CASSLGSSARREYNEQFF TGCGCCAGCAGCTTGGGGAGTTCGGCCCGGCGGGAATACAATGAGCAGTTCTTC
TRBJ2-3 TRBV6-1 NA few CASMGAKAQYF TGTGCCAGCATGGGGGCGAAGGCACAGTATTTT
TRBJ2-1 TRBV10-3 TRBD2 NA CAISPGGGSYNEQFF TGTGCCATCAGCCCCGGGGGGGGCTCCTACAATGAGCAGTTCTTC